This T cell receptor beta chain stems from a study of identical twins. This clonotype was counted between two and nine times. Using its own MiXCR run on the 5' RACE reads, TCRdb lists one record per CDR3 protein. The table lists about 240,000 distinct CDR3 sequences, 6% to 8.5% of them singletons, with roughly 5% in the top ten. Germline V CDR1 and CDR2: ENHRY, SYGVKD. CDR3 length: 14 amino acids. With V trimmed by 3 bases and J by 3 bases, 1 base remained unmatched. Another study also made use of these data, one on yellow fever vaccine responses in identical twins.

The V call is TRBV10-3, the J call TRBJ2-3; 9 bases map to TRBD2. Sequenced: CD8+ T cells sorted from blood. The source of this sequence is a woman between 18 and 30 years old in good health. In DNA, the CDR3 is TGTGCCATCAGTGAAAGCGGGAGGACAGATACGCAGTATTTT. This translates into CAISESGRTDTQYF.